A selection of T cell receptor beta chains follows, all from one sample in a study of blood T cell repertoires in COVID-19. Sequencing used immunoSEQ multiplex PCR; TCRdb keeps in-frame clones, though not all of them. The profile covers 250,000 to 300,000 clones, with 87% appearing a single time and over 2% taken by the ten largest. Sequencing was carried out using peripheral blood. The receptor set was obtained from a woman aged 45-65 years who had recovered from COVID-19. The CDR3 runs from the conserved cysteine through the conserved F or W. D genes are given only for firm matches. Only some rows state a clone size, as once, few, many or a class for expanded clones.

D gene	V gene	J gene	clone size	CDR3 DNA	CDR3 protein
TRBD2	TRBV30	TRBJ2-7	-	TGTGCCTGGAGTGAACTAGCGGGGGGAACCTACGAGCAGTACTTC	CAWSELAGGTYEQYF
TRBD2	TRBV4-3	TRBJ2-3	-	TGCGCCAGCAGCCAAGAACCGCCCGGGGGGGATACGCAGTATTTT	CASSQEPPGGDTQYF
TRBD2	TRBV15	TRBJ2-7	-	TGTGCCACCAGCATACTAGCGGGAGGGTCCTACGAGCAGTACTTC	CATSILAGGSYEQYF
-	TRBV6-1	TRBJ2-1	-	TGTGCCAGCAGTGAATCCCTAGCTGCGTCCTACAATGAGCAGTTCTTC	CASSESLAASYNEQFF
TRBD1	TRBV13	TRBJ1-4	-	TGTGCCAGCAGCTCAAAGACAGGGGGCGTTGAAAAACTGTTTTTT	CASSSKTGGVEKLFF
-	TRBV19	TRBJ1-2	-	TGTGCCAGTAGTAGCCGGGACTATGGCTACACCTTC	CASSSRDYGYTF
-	TRBV29-1	TRBJ2-5	-	TGCAGCGGGGGACTTGGGGGCCTAGAGACCCAGTACTTC	CSGGLGGLETQYF
TRBD2	TRBV7-3	TRBJ2-3	-	TGTGCCAGCAGCTCCCGGACTAGCGGGCGGGATACGCAGTATTTT	CASSSRTSGRDTQYF
TRBD2	TRBV4-3	TRBJ2-1	few	TGCGCCAGCAGCCAACAAGGACTAGCGGGAGTAGACAATGAGCAGTTCTTC	CASSQQGLAGVDNEQFF
TRBD1	TRBV6-5	TRBJ1-4	-	TGTGCCAGCAGTTTGGACAGGGTCATCGAAAAACTGTTTTTT	CASSLDRVIEKLFF
-	TRBV7-2	TRBJ2-1	-	TGTGCCAGCAGCCCTCCTCTCAATGAGCAGTTCTTC	CASSPPLNEQFF
-	TRBV7-2	TRBJ2-3	few	TGTGCCAGCAGCTTAGCGGCTCGGGGAGATACGCAGTATTTT	CASSLAARGDTQYF
-	TRBV18	TRBJ2-7	once	TGTGCCAGCTCACCAGTAATGGGCGTCACCTACGAGCAGTACTTC	CASSPVMGVTYEQYF
-	TRBV5-1	TRBJ2-7	-	TGCGCCAGCAGCCTGCACGGGACACGGGGGGCCTACGAGCAGTACTTC	CASSLHGTRGAYEQYF
-	TRBV6-5	TRBJ1-2	-	TGTGCCAGCAGTTCCTTTGAGACAGGCCTCTATGGCTACACCTTC	CASSSFETGLYGYTF
-	TRBV3-1/TRBV3-2	TRBJ2-3	-	TGTGCCAGCAGCCAATGGACTAACACAGATACGCAGTATTTT	CASSQWTNTDTQYF
TRBD2	TRBV7-3	TRBJ2-1	-	TGTGCCAGCAGCTTAACCGGGACTAGCGTCTTGAATGAGCAGTTCTTC	CASSLTGTSVLNEQFF
TRBD2	TRBV6-2/TRBV6-3	TRBJ2-7	-	TGTGCCAGCAGCCGGCTAGCGGGGGGGCCCTACGAGCAGTACTTC	CASSRLAGGPYEQYF
-	TRBV30	TRBJ2-5	many	TGTGCCTGGAGTGGGCCGGGCGGACAAACCCAGTACTTC	CAWSGPGGQTQYF
-	TRBV3-1/TRBV3-2	TRBJ2-1	-	TGTGCCAGCACCCCCCAAGGGGGTGCCTACAATGAGCAGTTCTTC	CASTPQGGAYNEQFF
TRBD1	TRBV7-6	TRBJ2-7	-	TGTGCCAGCAGCTTGGGGACAGGGGGTGAGCAGTACTTC	CASSLGTGGEQYF
-	TRBV5-5	TRBJ1-2	few	TGTGCCAGCAGCTGGGGGGTGAACTATGGCTACACCTTC	CASSWGVNYGYTF
TRBD2	TRBV30	TRBJ2-5	once	TGTGCCTGGAGTTTCGGGGGGGGGCAAGAGACCCAGTACTTC	CAWSFGGGQETQYF
TRBD1	TRBV7-9	TRBJ2-3	-	TGTGCCAGCAGCTCTGGGACAGGGCCCACAGATACGCAGTATTTT	CASSSGTGPTDTQYF
TRBD1	TRBV5-4	TRBJ2-7	-	TGTGCCAGCAGCCCGGACAGGGTCGGCGAGCAGTACTTC	CASSPDRVGEQYF
-	TRBV5-1	TRBJ1-2	-	TGCGCCATCATACGGGGAGAGCCTCTTGTAGATGGCTACACCTTC	CAIIRGEPLVDGYTF
-	TRBV9	TRBJ2-3	-	TGTGCCAGCAGCGTAGTAGCTGGGTCAGATACGCAGTATTTT	CASSVVAGSDTQYF
TRBD1	TRBV30	TRBJ1-3	-	TGTGCCTGGAGCCGACAGGGGGCGGATATTATAAGAAACACCATATATTTT	CAWSRQGADIIRNTIYF
-	TRBV5-1	TRBJ2-3	-	TGCGCCAGCAGCTTGGACAGGAACACAGATACGCAGTATTTT	CASSLDRNTDTQYF